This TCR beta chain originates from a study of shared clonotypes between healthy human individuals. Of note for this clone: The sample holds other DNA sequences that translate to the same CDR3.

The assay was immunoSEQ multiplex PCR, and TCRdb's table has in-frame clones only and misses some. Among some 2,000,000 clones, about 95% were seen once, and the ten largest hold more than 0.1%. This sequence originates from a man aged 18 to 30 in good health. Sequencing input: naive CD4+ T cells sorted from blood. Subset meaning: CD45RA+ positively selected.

For the CDR3, the DNA is TGTGCCAGCAGCTTCCTGACCGGGGAGCTGTTTTTT. Translated: CASSFLTGELFF. The gene calls are TRBV7-2 and TRBJ2-2; D not certain. V was clipped by 3 bases and J by 5 bases, with 4 bases between them. Germline values: CDR1 SGHTA, CDR2 FQGNSA. The length of the CDR3 is 12 residues.